This entry is about one TCR beta chain. Clones were sequenced by immunoSEQ multiplex PCR, and TCRdb holds only the in-frame ones, with some missing. The sample has about 61,000 clones, more than 70% seen once. The sample belongs to a study of technical replicates of blood from four donors. Germline CDR1 and CDR2: KGHSH and LQKENI. The length of the CDR3 is 13 residues. V lost 5 bases, J lost 7 bases, and 8 bases stayed unmatched. Sequenced sample: PBMCs. The genes are TRBV18 and TRBJ2-7; TRBD1 aligns across 7 bases. This receptor was identified in a human donor in good health. Some clones in this sample may be carry-over from other donors' samples. CDR3 sequence: CASSADRVREQYF. In nucleotides, the CDR3 is TGTGCCAGCTCAGCAGACAGGGTCAGGGAGCAGTACTTC. The whole variable domain, remainder taken from reference TRBV18 and TRBJ2-7, is NAGVMQNPRHLVRRRGQEARLRCSPMKGHSHVYWYRQLPEEGLKFMVYLQKENIIDESGMPKERFSAEFPKEGPSILRIQQVVRGDSAAYFCASSADRVREQYFGPGTRLTVT.